This entry lists 9 T cell receptor beta chains sequenced from one sample in a study of read filtering for tumor transcriptome and immune sequencing. This library used roughly 400 ng RNA and molecular barcoded adaptors spanning alpha/delta and beta/gamma chains. TCRdb processed the reads anew with MiXCR; each CDR3 protein has one entry. The sample carries 50,000 or so distinct CDR3 sequences, around 20% recorded once. Input material: a population of CD138-negative cells sorted from bone marrow. Every receptor here comes from a donor aged 40 or over with multiple myeloma.

Many counts were recorded for this clonotype. This chain links TRBV7-2 with TRBJ2-3; 13 bases are a match to TRBD2. The germline V gene encodes CDR1 SGHTA and CDR2 FQGNSA. Germline trimming cut 5 bases from V and 4 bases from J; bases unmatched to any gene: 9. The CDR3 runs to 17 residues. This CDR3 is CASSPGTSGVVADTQYF. The CDR3 DNA follows: TGTGCCAGCAGCCCAGGGACTAGCGGGGTGGTCGCAGATACGCAGTATTTT.

In this sample, this clonotype turned up many times. This chain links TRBV6-2 or TRBV6-3 with TRBJ1-4; 7 nucleotides agree with TRBD1. V was pared by 10 bases and J by 7 bases, with 9 bases of the junction left unmatched. Per germline, CDR1 MNHEY and CDR2 SVGEGT. The CDR3 has 13 amino acids. The DNA for the CDR3 is TGTGCCACCCGGGACAGTGGTGGTGAAAAACTGTTTTTT. It codes for CATRDSGGEKLFF.

Comments on this clonotype: A much larger clone sits a single nucleotide away, making a read error possible. This chain uses TRBV29-1 with TRBJ2-7; possibly TRBD1 for D (6 bases). This CDR3 is built from 13 residues. CDR1 is SQVTM, CDR2 ANQGSEA, per germline. The ends were cut back, 8 bases at V and 9 bases at J, with 23 bases in the middle. The chain's CDR3 is CSFSRPGTKWQYF. CDR3 bases: TGCAGCTTTTCGCGACCCGGGACAAAGTGGCAGTACTTC.

At least ten counts were recorded for this clonotype. This chain connects TRBV6-2 or TRBV6-3 to TRBJ2-1, with D maybe TRBD1 (5 bases). The CDR3 has 17 amino acids. Germline lookup yields CDR1 MNHEY and CDR2 SVGEGT. V lost 2 bases and J lost 4, with 18 bases in between. This chain's CDR3 is CASSYIPGASVYNEQFF. CDR3 DNA sequence: TGTGCCAGCAGTTACATCCCTGGGGCCTCCGTATACAATGAGCAGTTCTTC.

Note on this clonotype: This clone may be a read error of a much larger clone one base away. CDR3: CASSLGGPGEQYF. CDR3 DNA: TGTGCCAGCAGCTTGGGGGGTCCCGGAGAGCAGTACTTC. The chain couples TRBV11-2 to TRBJ2-7, with D possibly TRBD2 on 6 matching bases. Germline assignment: CDR1 SGHAT and CDR2 FQNNGV. The CDR3 is made up of 13 amino acids. Trimming removed 3 bases from V and 7 bases from J, with 13 bases in between.

Comments on this clonotype: Given a much more abundant clone one base away, this may be a read error. This rearrangement joins TRBV5-6 to TRBJ1-2; possible D gene TRBD1, 6 bases. Germline V CDR1 and CDR2: SGHDT, YYEEEE. The CDR3 is 15 residues long. The CDR3 DNA reads TGTGCCAGCAGCCCAAGAGCCGACAGGATCTATGGCTACGCCTTC. It translates to CASSPRADRIYGYAF.

This clonotype has ten or more counts. This chain links TRBV7-2 with TRBJ1-1, with D hard to call. V lost 3 bases and J 3 bases, leaving 8 bases between the germline ends. The germline V gene has CDR1 SGHTA and CDR2 FQGNSA. CDR3 length: 13 residues. This chain's CDR3 is CASSFSRDTEAFF. The CDR3 nucleotides are TGTGCCAGCAGCTTCAGCAGAGACACTGAAGCTTTCTTT.

This chain connects TRBV6-5 to TRBJ1-1; TRBD1 matches at 8 bases. Germline V gene lookup returns CDR1 MNHEY and CDR2 SVGAGI. The CDR3 length is 14 residues. Trimming removed 6 bases from V and 3 bases from J; junction bases left unmatched: 6. This CDR3 is CASSRRQGHTEAFF. The CDR3 coding sequence is TGTGCCAGCAGCCGTAGACAGGGGCACACTGAAGCTTTCTTT.

In its sample, this clonotype was seen many times. The chain combines TRBV27 with TRBJ2-7; D call uncertain. The CDR3 loop spans 10 amino acids. V dropped 8 bases and J dropped 3 bases, with 5 bases sitting between them. The germline CDR1 and CDR2 sequences are MNHEY and SMNVEV (reference sequence). CDR3 sequence: CASSYYEQYF. The DNA of the CDR3 is TGTGCCAGCTCCTACTACGAGCAGTACTTC.